Following are 20 T cell receptor beta chains from one sample sequenced in a study of molecular identifiers for immune sequencing clone quantification. TCRdb analysed the PCR reads with MiXCR anew, one entry per CDR3 protein. The data show about 640,000 distinct CDR3 sequences, with roughly 21% seen just once and 0.75% to 0.95% held by the top ten. The sample comprised naive CD8+ T cells from blood, with Jurkat cell RNA spiked in. Specified subset: FACS-sorted CD8+CD4-CCR7+CD45RA+ naive T cells. The receptor set was obtained from a human donor in good health. Some libraries in this study had Jurkat cell RNA spiked in.

This clonotype was seen a single time. This may be a read error: a much more frequent sequence differs by one nucleotide. The V call is TRBV19, the J call TRBJ2-7; 7 positions agree with TRBD1. Trimming cost V 8 bases and J 3 bases; bases outside gene matches: 10. The CDR3 is made up of 14 amino acids. Germline V gives CDR1 LNHDA, CDR2 SQIVND (reference sequence). This CDR3 reads CASGTGTAGYEQYF. CDR3 DNA sequence: TGTGCCAGTGGTACCGGGACAGCCGGCTACGAGCAGTACTTC.

There are many counts of this clonotype. The V gene is TRBV27, the J gene TRBJ2-7, with D unresolved. This CDR3 comprises 13 residues. Per the germline V gene, CDR1 is MNHEY and CDR2 is SMNVEV (reference sequence). The ends were cut back, 3 bases at V and 0 bases at J, with 6 bases in the middle. The CDR3 sequence is CASSFRYSYEQYF. Here the CDR3 DNA reads TGTGCCAGCAGTTTCCGATACTCCTACGAGCAGTACTTC.

This clonotype has at least ten counts. The rearrangement joins TRBV12-3 or TRBV12-4 to TRBJ1-1; D unclear. V was clipped by 5 bases and J by 5 bases, with 18 bases between them. The CDR3 length is 15 residues. The CDR3 is CASSPHGRGRTEAFF. Here the CDR3 DNA reads TGTGCCAGCAGTCCCCACGGGCGGGGTCGGACTGAAGCTTTCTTT.

This clonotype was observed a few times. The V gene is TRBV27, the J gene TRBJ2-7, with D uncertain. Germline V gene sequence: CDR1 MNHEY, CDR2 SMNVEV (reference sequence). Between the trimmed V and J ends, which lost 8 bases and 2 bases, there was a span of 10 bases. This CDR3 has 12 residues. The CDR3 here is CASGSQPYEQYF. The CDR3 DNA reads as TGTGCCAGCGGTTCCCAACCCTACGAGCAGTACTTC.

This clonotype was observed at least ten times. V usage is TRBV27 and J usage is TRBJ2-7; D ambiguous. The V gene lost 2 bases and the J gene lost 4 bases, with 9 bases spanning the gap. This CDR3 contains 13 residues. From germline, CDR1 is MNHEY and CDR2 SMNVEV (reference sequence). CDR3 sequence (DNA): TGTGCCAGCAGTTTAACAAGCAGGTACGAGCAGTACTTC. Protein sequence: CASSLTSRYEQYF.

A word on this clonotype: A much bigger clone sits one base away, suggesting this may be a read error. The chain has TRBV19 and TRBJ1-6, with D unclear. The V and J ends lost 5 bases and 7 bases respectively, with 15 bases between them. Germline V gives CDR1 LNHDA, CDR2 SQIVND (reference sequence). The CDR3 is 15 amino acids. CDR3 bases: TGTGCCAGTAGTTTCGAATACGGAGGAAATTCACCCCTCCACTTT. The encoded protein is CASSFEYGGNSPLHF.

This clonotype showed up just a few times. J is TRBJ1-1 and V is TRBV6-5; D remains ambiguous. Per the germline V gene, CDR1 is MNHEY and CDR2 is SVGAGI. The V end lost 2 bases, the J end lost 7 bases, and 8 bases lay between the germline ends. The CDR3 has 12 residues. This CDR3 reads CASSYEGLEAFF. In nucleotides, the CDR3 is TGTGCCAGCAGTTACGAGGGCCTTGAAGCTTTCTTT.

This clonotype was counted between two and nine times. This chain links TRBV9 with TRBJ2-3, with 13 bases matching TRBD2. The CDR3 is made up of 17 amino acids. From germline, CDR1 is SGDLS and CDR2 YYNGEE. V lost 1 base to trimming and J lost 5 bases; unmatched junction nucleotides: 7. CDR3 loop: CASSVMGLAGRGDTQYF. The CDR3 DNA reads as TGTGCCAGCAGCGTAATGGGACTAGCGGGGCGGGGAGATACGCAGTATTTT.

This clonotype came up many times. In DNA form, the CDR3 reads TGTGCCAGCAGTGGCCCGACAGGGTTGAACACTGAAGCTTTCTTT. Its protein product is CASSGPTGLNTEAFF. V and J are TRBV2 and TRBJ1-1, with 7 bases aligning to TRBD1. This CDR3 spans 15 amino acids. Trimming removed 4 bases from V and 0 bases from J; junction bases left unmatched: 5. Germline assignment: CDR1 SNHLY and CDR2 FYNNEI.

This clonotype has just a few counts. The CDR3 is CASLQQGADQPQHF. The DNA for the CDR3 is TGTGCCAGCCTACAACAGGGGGCGGATCAGCCCCAGCATTTT. This rearrangement joins TRBV19 to TRBJ1-5, with TRBD1 matching over 9 bases. The CDR3 extends over 14 amino acids. Germline trimming cut 9 bases from V and 5 bases from J; bases unmatched to any gene: 8. The V gene's germline CDR1 is LNHDA and CDR2 SQIVND (reference sequence).

This clonotype was seen once. The junction and the germline gene differ at one end; a read error may be behind it. The chain combines TRBV5-1 with TRBJ2-1; possibly TRBD2 for D (8 bases). This CDR3 spans 16 amino acids. Germline CDR1 reads SGHRS; CDR2 reads YFSETQ. For the CDR3, the DNA is TGCGCCGGCAGCGGGGGATCGGGGACAGAGTACAATGAGCAGTTCTTC. Translation: CAGSGGSGTEYNEQFF. Together with reference TRBV5-1 and TRBJ2-1, the CDR3 gives the full variable domain: KAGVTQTPRYLIKTRGQQVTLSCSPISGHRSVSWYQQTPGQGLQFLFEYFSETQRNKGNFPGRFSGRQFSNSRSEMNVSTLELGDSALYLCAGSGGSGTEYNEQFFGPGTRLTVL.

Only a few counts were recorded for this clonotype. The chain combines TRBV7-6 with TRBJ2-1; TRBD2 is a possible D gene (5 bases). Germline CDR1 and CDR2: SGHVS and FNYEAQ. V was trimmed by 4 bases and J by 10 bases, leaving 11 bases between them. The CDR3 runs to 12 residues. The chain's CDR3 is CASSSDSPEQFF. CDR3 nucleotide sequence: TGTGCCAGCAGCTCGGACTCCCCGGAGCAGTTCTTC.

As for this clonotype: One base away lies a much larger clone, so this may be a sequencing read error. Since the CDR3 does not end with the conserved phenylalanine or tryptophan, this likely comes from a read error. The rearrangement uses TRBV4-3 and TRBJ2-7, with D perhaps assigned TRBD1 or TRBD2 (7 bases each). CDR1 is LGHNA and CDR2 is YSLEER in the germline V gene. With 1 base removed from V and 2 bases from J, the gap between germline ends came to 15 bases. CDR3 length: 16 amino acids. This chain's CDR3 is CASSQGSRGTTYEQYS. CDR3 sequence (DNA): TGCGCCAGCAGCCAAGGTAGCAGGGGGACTACCTACGAGCAGTACTCC.

The V call is TRBV11-3, the J call TRBJ2-7, with 12 positions matching TRBD1. CDR3 size: 14 residues. With 5 bases clipped from V and 9 bases from J, the junction kept 8 bases outside the gene matches. Germline loops: CDR1 SGHNT, CDR2 YENEEA. The CDR3 DNA sequence: TGTGCCAGCAGCGAGGGACAGGGGGCTGTTAGGCAGTACTTC. Protein product: CASSEGQGAVRQYF.

The rearrangement links TRBV11-1 to TRBJ1-1; TRBD1 aligns across 8 bases. V shed 10 bases and J 8 bases; nucleotides not matched to a gene: 9. This CDR3 has 12 amino acids. Germline V CDR1 and CDR2: SGHAT, FQDESV (reference sequence). The CDR3 bases are TGTGCCATCTCGACTAGGACAGGGGAAGCTTTCTTT. Protein sequence: CAISTRTGEAFF.

On this clonotype itself: Just one base apart from a much larger clone, this may be a read error. The chain is built from TRBV5-1 and TRBJ2-1; no firm D call. Germline V gene sequence: CDR1 SGHRS, CDR2 YFSETQ. V dropped 2 bases and J dropped 0 bases, with 18 bases sitting between them. This CDR3 comprises 18 residues. The CDR3 DNA reads TGCGCCAGCAGCTTTGTTACCTCCCAGGTTAGCTCCTACAATGAGCAGTTCTTC. Its translation is CASSFVTSQVSSYNEQFF.

As for this clonotype: The germline gene is not matched at one end of the junction; a read error may be the cause. The chain carries TRBV19 and TRBJ1-2; D uncertain. The CDR3 has 14 residues. Germline lookup yields CDR1 LNHDA and CDR2 SQIVND (reference sequence). The DNA for the CDR3 is TGTGCCAGTAGTAGAAACAGCCACCCCCATGGCCACACCTTC. Protein sequence: CASSRNSHPHGHTF.

Worth noting for this clonotype: Germline is not matched at one junction end, which may reflect a read error. V is TRBV12-3 or TRBV12-4 and J is TRBJ1-4, with unresolved D. CDR3 length equals 13 residues. The CDR3 nucleotides are TGTGCCAGCAGTAGGTCATCTAATGAAGAACTGTTTTTT. Protein: CASSRSSNEELFF.

The CDR3 is CASSVVGSYTHLNYNEQFF. In DNA form, the CDR3 reads TGTGCCAGCAGCGTAGTTGGGTCTTACACTCATCTGAACTACAATGAGCAGTTCTTC. The chain employs TRBV9 and TRBJ2-1; D unresolved. The CDR3 extends over 19 amino acids. The ends were cut back, 0 bases at V and 3 bases at J, with 22 bases in the middle. CDR1 SGDLS and CDR2 YYNGEE come from the germline V gene. Using reference TRBV9 and TRBJ2-1 for the parts outside the CDR3, the full variable domain is DSGVTQTPKHLITATGQRVTLRCSPRSGDLSVYWYQQSLDQGLQFLIQYYNGEERAKGNILERFSAQQFPDLHSELNLSSLELGDSALYFCASSVVGSYTHLNYNEQFFGPGTRLTVL.

This clonotype was counted ten times or more. This chain joins TRBV27 and TRBJ2-1, with TRBD1 as a possible D gene (6 bases). Trimming took off 2 bases at V and 8 bases at J, with 16 bases between the two ends. The germline V gene has CDR1 MNHEY and CDR2 SMNVEV (reference sequence). This CDR3 region has 15 residues. CDR3 region: CASSLRFAGADEQFF. The CDR3 DNA follows: TGTGCCAGCAGTTTACGTTTTGCAGGGGCGGATGAGCAGTTCTTC.